The 27 T cell receptor beta chains below were found in one sample sequenced in a study of T cells after yellow fever vaccination (dated by TCRdb to about 2019). What the treatment or condition label conveys for this sample: live attenuated yellow fever vaccine strain. Library creation used 5' RACE. These reads were obtained on an Illumina NovaSeq 6000. Starting from the raw public reads, TCRdb applied fastp trimming at Q25, assembled clones with MiXCR and retained in-frame beta chains. Each entry merges the rows of one CDR3 protein and shows their most common DNA and genes. Here the sample has 300,000 to 350,000 distinct CDR3 sequences; about 4.5% occur a single time. The top ten clonotypes cover roughly a fifth of the sample. The input for sequencing was PBMCs, taken 15 days after the yellow fever booster vaccination. The receptors were gathered from a man younger than 30 who received the YFV17D yellow fever vaccine.

This clonotype has only a few counts. The chain recombines TRBV5-1 with TRBJ1-6; D is uncertain. The ends were cut back, 4 bases at V and 0 bases at J, with 17 bases in the middle. CDR3 length: 18 residues. Germline lookup yields CDR1 SGHRS and CDR2 YFSETQ. CDR3: CASSPGEEASSYNSPLHF. The CDR3 DNA sequence: TGCGCCAGCAGCCCGGGTGAGGAGGCTAGCTCCTATAATTCACCCCTCCACTTT.

CDR3 in DNA: TGTGCCAGCATTGGAAAACTCAGCACAGATACGCAGTATTTT. Its translation is CASIGKLSTDTQYF. The chain has TRBV7-9 and TRBJ2-3; D is unclear. This CDR3 has 14 residues. V lost 7 bases to trimming and J lost 0 bases, with 11 bases between them. In germline, CDR1 is SEHNR, CDR2 FQNEAQ (reference sequence).

This clonotype was seen at least ten times. V usage is TRBV28 and J usage is TRBJ2-7; 7 bases map to TRBD1. Trimming cost V 2 bases and J 2 bases; bases outside gene matches: 3. In germline, CDR1 is MDHEN, CDR2 SYDVKM. The CDR3 loop spans 14 amino acids. The CDR3 nucleotides read TGTGCCAGCAGTTTAACAGGGGAACCCTACGAGCAGTACGTC. Encoded protein: CASSLTGEPYEQYV.

The sample holds a few counts of this clonotype. This chain connects TRBV2 to TRBJ2-7; weak D call: TRBD1 (6 bases). Germline V CDR1 and CDR2: SNHLY, FYNNEI. The CDR3 extends over 17 amino acids. The V end was cut by 4 bases, the J end by 4 bases, with 23 bases between. DNA for the CDR3: TGTGCCAGCAGTGCTCATCCGGGACAAGGGCACTCTTACGAGCAGTACGTC. This sequence encodes CASSAHPGQGHSYEQYV.

At least ten counts were recorded for this clonotype. The J gene is TRBJ1-1, the V gene TRBV4-1; D is undetermined. Germline lookup yields CDR1 MGHRA and CDR2 YSYEKL. The V end was cut by 2 bases, the J end by 4 bases, with 8 bases between. The length of the CDR3 is 13 residues. For the CDR3, the DNA is TGCGCCAGCAGCCAAAGGGTTCTCACTGAAGCTTTCTTT. As protein: CASSQRVLTEAFF.

This clonotype was counted a few times. This rearrangement joins TRBV7-2 to TRBJ2-5; no clear D. V lost 5 bases and J lost 8, with 12 bases in between. The CDR3 length is 12 residues. Germline V gene sequence: CDR1 SGHTA, CDR2 FQGNSA. In DNA, the CDR3 is TGTGCCAGCAGCCCCGACCCGGCCACCCAGTACTTC. Amino acids: CASSPDPATQYF. The full variable domain, rest sourced from reference TRBV7-2 and TRBJ2-5, is GAGVSQSPSNKVTEKGKDVELRCDPISGHTALYWYRQSLGQGLEFLIYFQGNSAPDKSGLPSDRFSAERTGGSVSTLTIQRTQQEDSAVYLCASSPDPATQYFGPGTRLLVL.

V and J are TRBV18 and TRBJ2-5; 7 positions match TRBD1. Germline CDR1 and CDR2: KGHSH and LQKENI. The CDR3 spans 15 residues. The V segment lost 2 bases and the J segment 5 bases; nucleotides outside the gene matches: 8. The CDR3 coding sequence is TGTGCCAGCTCACCAAGTGAGGGGGCGAGGGAGACCCAGTACTTC. This encodes CASSPSEGARETQYF.

The rearrangement links TRBV10-2 to TRBJ2-1; the D gene is possibly TRBD1 (6 bases). Germline assignment: CDR1 WSHSY and CDR2 SAAADI. V was cut by 7 bases and J by 9 bases, with 19 bases left in between. This CDR3 is 14 amino acids long. The CDR3 sequence is CASKEGTGSFEQFF. DNA of the CDR3: TGCGCCAGCAAAGAGGGTACAGGGAGTTTTGAGCAGTTCTTC.

This clonotype was seen repeatedly, ten times or more. The gene calls are TRBV27 and TRBJ2-3; 8 positions match TRBD2. The CDR3 is 16 amino acids. V lost 2 bases and J lost 2; bases outside the gene matches: 6. Germline V gives CDR1 MNHEY, CDR2 SMNVEV (reference sequence). CDR3: CASSLTLAGYTDTQYF. DNA of the CDR3: TGTGCCAGCAGTTTAACATTAGCGGGGTACACAGATACGCAGTATTTT.

At least ten counts were recorded for this clonotype. V is TRBV5-1 and J is TRBJ1-2; D uncertain. Looked up from germline, CDR1 is SGHRS and CDR2 is YFSETQ. The V and J ends lost 0 bases and 1 base respectively, with 7 bases between them. The CDR3 runs 14 residues. The CDR3 region is CASSLDGNNYGYTF. CDR3 DNA sequence: TGCGCCAGCAGCTTGGATGGAAATAACTATGGCTACACCTTC.

This clonotype was recorded at least ten times. The chain employs TRBV3-1 and TRBJ1-1, with D maybe TRBD1 (6 bases). The V and J ends lost 4 bases and 2 bases respectively, with 8 bases between them. The CDR3 consists of 13 residues. CDR1 and CDR2 from the germline V gene are LGHDT and YNNKEL (reference sequence). The CDR3 here is CASSRGLNTEAFF. CDR3 nucleotides: TGTGCCAGCAGCCGGGGGCTTAACACTGAAGCTTTCTTT.

In its sample, this clonotype was seen a few times. V is TRBV6-2 or TRBV6-3 and J is TRBJ1-5, with 7 positions matching TRBD1. CDR1 is MNHEY, CDR2 SVGEGT, per germline. Losses at the gene ends were 5 bases for V and 9 bases for J; bases not matched to a gene: 4. There are 12 residues in the CDR3. This CDR3 reads CASSEQGLPQHF. CDR3 in DNA: TGTGCCAGCAGTGAACAGGGGCTGCCCCAGCATTTT.

The table lists this clonotype with a few counts. The chain is built from TRBV15 and TRBJ2-7, with a tentative D call TRBD2 (6 bases). V was shortened by 3 bases and J by 0 bases, with 9 bases between the two germline ends. Per the germline V gene, CDR1 is LNHNV and CDR2 is YYDKDF (reference sequence). The CDR3 has 14 residues. The CDR3 here is CATSRDGSSYEQYF. In DNA form, the CDR3 reads TGTGCCACCAGCAGGGACGGGAGCTCCTACGAGCAGTACTTC.

This chain connects TRBV5-1 to TRBJ2-1, with 15 bases lining up with TRBD2. V shed 4 bases and J 12 bases; nucleotides not matched to a gene: 11. Germline loops: CDR1 SGHRS, CDR2 YFSETQ. This CDR3 spans 16 amino acids. The CDR3 DNA reads as TGCGCCAGCAGCCCGACCTGGACTAGCGGGGGGGTAGTGCAGTTCTTC. Translating it yields CASSPTWTSGGVVQFF.

At least ten counts were recorded for this clonotype. The chain is built from TRBV20-1 and TRBJ1-6, with D perhaps matching TRBD1 (5 bases). The CDR3 length is 14 residues. The V end was cut by 1 base, the J end by 8 bases, with 12 bases between. Germline values: CDR1 DFQATT, CDR2 SNEGSKA (reference sequence). In DNA form, the CDR3 reads TGCAGTGCTAGAGTTGGGGGTGATGATTCACCCCTCCACTTT. Translating gives CSARVGGDDSPLHF.

This clonotype was seen ten or more times. This chain connects TRBV20-1 to TRBJ1-3; D is ambiguous. Trimming cost V 5 bases and J 4 bases, with 9 bases left between them. Germline loops: CDR1 DFQATT, CDR2 SNEGSKA (reference sequence). CDR3 length: 12 residues. In DNA, the CDR3 is TGCAGTGCTCACTACCCCGGAAACACCATATATTTT. Its protein product is CSAHYPGNTIYF.

This clonotype was detected many times. The chain employs TRBV4-3 and TRBJ2-4, with D unclear. CDR1 LGHNA and CDR2 YSLEER come from the germline V gene. Trimming took off 0 bases at V and 2 bases at J, with 17 bases between the two ends. This CDR3 is built from 18 residues. In DNA form, the CDR3 reads TGCGCCAGCAGCCAAGATGTCGGTGATGGTGTTTCCAAAAACATTCAGTACTTC. Amino acids: CASSQDVGDGVSKNIQYF.

Many counts were recorded for this clonotype. The rearrangement joins TRBV4-1 to TRBJ1-5; no clear D gene. Looked up from germline, CDR1 is MGHRA and CDR2 is YSYEKL. This CDR3 is built from 14 residues. The V end was cut by 0 bases, the J end by 6 bases, with 9 bases between. CDR3 amino acids: CASSQDSGFQPQHF. Here the CDR3 DNA reads TGCGCCAGCAGCCAAGATTCAGGTTTTCAGCCCCAGCATTTT.

V is TRBV29-1 and J is TRBJ2-1; 9 bases are a match to TRBD1. Per germline, CDR1 SQVTM and CDR2 ANQGSEA. The V gene end was trimmed by 3 bases and the J gene end by 7 bases; junction bases not matched to a gene: 4. The CDR3 sequence is 13 residues long. CDR3 DNA: TGCAGCGTTGATCCGGACAGGGGTAATGAGCAGTTCTTC. Protein sequence: CSVDPDRGNEQFF.

In this sample, this clonotype turned up a few times. The chain uses TRBV7-2 and TRBJ2-4, with D unclear. The CDR3 is 12 residues long. Per germline, CDR1 SGHTA and CDR2 FQGNSA. Trimming shortened V by 6 bases and J by 7 bases, and 10 bases separated the two germline ends. DNA of the CDR3: TGTGCCAGCAGTACCAGTGGGAACATTCAGTACTTC. Protein product: CASSTSGNIQYF. Supplemented by reference TRBV7-2 and TRBJ2-4, the full variable domain reads GAGVSQSPSNKVTEKGKDVELRCDPISGHTALYWYRQSLGQGLEFLIYFQGNSAPDKSGLPSDRFSAERTGGSVSTLTIQRTQQEDSAVYLCASSTSGNIQYFGAGTRLSVL.

The table lists this clonotype with a few counts. The chain employs TRBV3-1 and TRBJ2-4; a weak D match, TRBD1 (5 bases). This CDR3 spans 14 amino acids. Per germline, CDR1 LGHDT and CDR2 YNNKEL (reference sequence). V was cut by 3 bases and J by 0 bases, with 6 bases left in between. The CDR3 reads CASSQGRAKNIQYF. CDR3 sequence (DNA): TGTGCCAGCAGCCAGGGGCGAGCCAAAAACATTCAGTACTTC.

Many counts were recorded for this clonotype. The CDR3 DNA follows: TGTGCCAGCAGTTCCCAGGGGAGAGGCAATCAGCCCCAGCATTTT. Its translation is CASSSQGRGNQPQHF. The V gene is TRBV7-2, the J gene TRBJ1-5; possibly TRBD1 for D (6 bases). Germline V gene sequence: CDR1 SGHTA, CDR2 FQGNSA. V gave up 6 bases and J gave up 2 bases, with 14 bases separating them. The CDR3 runs to 15 residues.

V usage is TRBV4-2 and J usage is TRBJ1-1, with D unclear. Germline loops: CDR1 LGHNA, CDR2 YNFKEQ. The CDR3 length is 14 residues. Trimming stripped 4 bases from V and 1 base from J, with 10 bases between. This CDR3 reads CASSPPRENTEAFF. CDR3 nucleotide sequence: TGTGCCAGCAGCCCCCCCCGGGAGAACACTGAAGCTTTCTTT.

This clonotype was counted many times. The chain joins TRBV12-3 or TRBV12-4 to TRBJ1-6; D is unclear. V lost 2 bases and J 13 bases, leaving 9 bases between the germline ends. CDR3 length equals 12 residues. The CDR3 is CASSLRFSPLHF. CDR3 in DNA: TGTGCCAGCAGTTTAAGGTTTAGTCCCCTCCACTTT.

This clonotype has only a few counts. This chain connects TRBV30 to TRBJ2-7; D gene unclear. CDR1 and CDR2 from the germline V gene are GTSNPN and SVGIG (reference sequence). V lost 2 bases and J 2 bases, leaving 7 bases between the germline ends. This CDR3 contains 12 residues. The CDR3 region is CAWSNGPYEQYF. DNA for the CDR3: TGTGCCTGGAGTAACGGCCCCTACGAGCAGTACTTC.

This clonotype was seen at least ten times. The chain joins TRBV7-9 to TRBJ1-1, with D uncertain. V dropped 5 bases and J dropped 4 bases, with 17 bases sitting between them. The CDR3 loop spans 15 amino acids. The germline gives CDR1 SEHNR, CDR2 FQNEAQ (reference sequence). The CDR3 spells CASSPKIRVGTEAFF. CDR3 nucleotides: TGTGCCAGCAGCCCAAAAATCCGAGTAGGCACTGAAGCTTTCTTT.

The table lists this clonotype with a few counts. The chain joins TRBV5-5 to TRBJ2-7, with 10 bases matching TRBD1. Trimming removed 10 bases from V and 4 bases from J; junction bases left unmatched: 8. Germline V lookup: CDR1 SGHKS, CDR2 YYEKEE (reference sequence). This CDR3 is built from 13 residues. The CDR3 protein is CAAGTGVFYEQYF. The CDR3 DNA is TGTGCCGCCGGGACAGGGGTTTTTTACGAGCAGTACTTC.